The 3 T cell receptor beta chains in this list originate from one sample, sequenced in a study of blood T cell repertoires in COVID-19. TCRdb's copy holds only in-frame clones and misses some; the assay was immunoSEQ multiplex PCR. This sample has 45,000 to 65,000 clones, with about three quarters found just once. Material for sequencing was peripheral blood. The receptors here all came from a man between 65 and 79 years old with active or convalescent COVID-19.

The chain employs TRBV11-2 and TRBJ2-2, with no clear D. The V and J ends lost 4 bases and 1 base respectively, with 7 bases between them. There are 14 residues in the CDR3. CDR1 and CDR2 from the germline V gene are SGHAT and FQNNGV. The CDR3: CASSYSRNTGELFF. In nucleotides, the CDR3 is TGTGCCAGCAGCTACTCGAGGAACACCGGGGAGCTGTTTTTT. Complete variable domain (other parts from reference TRBV11-2 and TRBJ2-2): EAGVAQSPRYKIIEKRQSVAFWCNPISGHATLYWYQQILGQGPKLLIQFQNNGVVDDSQLPKDRFSAERLKGVDSTLKIQPAKLEDSAVYLCASSYSRNTGELFFGEGSRLTVL.

V is TRBV6-5 and J is TRBJ1-2; D is undetermined. Trimming left V 6 bases short and J 4 bases short, with 18 bases between. This CDR3 contains 15 residues. Germline V lookup: CDR1 MNHEY, CDR2 SVGAGI. The CDR3 DNA follows: TGTGCCAGCAGCGATAGAGAGGGTGGGCCCTATGGCTACACCTTC. Protein: CASSDREGGPYGYTF.

The J gene is TRBJ2-1, the V gene TRBV7-3; 8 positions agree with TRBD2. The CDR3 is made up of 16 amino acids. Trimming removed 5 bases from V and 3 bases from J; junction bases left unmatched: 9. The germline gives CDR1 SGHTA, CDR2 FQGTGA. This CDR3 reads CASSTRTSGSYNEQFF. CDR3 nucleotides: TGTGCCAGCAGCACCCGAACTAGCGGAAGCTACAATGAGCAGTTCTTC. The whole variable domain, remainder taken from reference TRBV7-3 and TRBJ2-1, is GAGVSQTPSNKVTEKGKYVELRCDPISGHTALYWYRQSLGQGPEFLIYFQGTGAADDSGLPNDRFFAVRPEGSVSTLKIQRTERGDSAVYLCASSTRTSGSYNEQFFGPGTRLTVL.